This note documents a single TCR beta chain sequence. At one boundary the junction diverges from the germline segment, which might be a read error. The sample originates from a study of tumor-infiltrating lymphocytes in primary liver carcinoma. The tissue used was unsorted bulk material of about 19-31 mg. RNA and DNA were co-extracted from it with the AllPrep DNA/RNA mini kit. The CDR3 is made up of 15 amino acids. Germline V lookup: CDR1 SGHAT, CDR2 FQDESV (reference sequence). Using a constant-region primer together with ProtoScript II reverse transcriptase, TCR beta cDNA was made from roughly 500 ng of total RNA. Three rounds of nested multiplex PCR with slightly modified ARM-PCR produced TCR beta libraries. TRBV1-TRBV30 forward primers and a C-beta reverse primer were used in the first two PCR rounds, which each ran for about 10 cycles. MiXCR, applied by TCRdb to the multiplex PCR reads, yields one record per CDR3 protein. The sample includes 100,000 or so distinct CDR3 sequences, more than 65% of them seen just once.

J is TRBJ2-1 and V is TRBV11-1; possibly TRBD2 for D (6 bases). The sequence came from a woman aged 60-75 years with primary liver carcinoma and hepatitis B virus infection. Sequenced material: liver tumor tissue from sampling region 5. Subset noted: tumor region T5, tumor centre. The CDR3 DNA follows: TGTGCCAGCAGTGCGGGGCTTAAATCCTACAATGAGCGGTTCTTC. Protein sequence: CASSAGLKSYNERFF.